The 15 T cell receptor beta chains presented below share a single source sample, sequenced in a study of preoperative IRX-2 immunotherapy in early breast cancer. The treatment is: preoperative locoregional IRX-2 cytokine immunotherapy. The method was immunoSEQ multiplex PCR; TCRdb's version includes in-frame clones alone and lacks a portion of them. In the table there are 34,000 or so clones, roughly 95% of which are singletons. The sample here was taken from a patient treated with IRX-2 immunotherapy. Receptors originate from a human donor with breast cancer.

V usage is TRBV6-6 and J usage is TRBJ1-6; no definite D call. The CDR3 contains 13 residues. CDR1 MNHNY and CDR2 SVGAGI come from the germline V gene (reference sequence). Between the trimmed V and J ends, which lost 11 bases and 6 bases, there was a span of 14 bases. CDR3 amino acids: CAGRPTLNSPLHF. CDR3 in DNA: TGTGCCGGACGACCGACGCTTAATTCACCCCTCCACTTT.

This sequence joins TRBV11-2 and TRBJ2-1; D remains unclear. V was clipped by 4 bases and J by 4 bases, with 14 bases between them. This CDR3 spans 15 amino acids. Germline V gene lookup returns CDR1 SGHAT and CDR2 FQNNGV. In DNA form, the CDR3 reads TGTGCCAGCAGCTGGTCCCCTGGCCGTTACAATGAGCAGTTCTTC. It yields the protein CASSWSPGRYNEQFF.

This chain uses TRBV30 with TRBJ2-7, with TRBD2 matching over 9 bases. The CDR3 is 17 residues long. From germline, CDR1 is GTSNPN and CDR2 SVGIG (reference sequence). The J segment lost 2 bases and the V segment lost 1 base, leaving 12 bases of the junction unmatched. CDR3 coding DNA: TGTGCCTGGAGTGCCCGGGGTAGCGGGAGACCCACCTACGAGCAGTACTTC. This encodes CAWSARGSGRPTYEQYF.

V is TRBV28 and J is TRBJ2-5; 8 nucleotides line up with TRBD1. V dropped 6 bases and J dropped 4; count of bases not matched to a gene: 10. Looked up from germline, CDR1 is MDHEN and CDR2 is SYDVKM. CDR3 size: 15 residues. The CDR3 DNA is TGTGCCAGCAGCCGACCCGGACAGGGCGCAGAGACCCAGTACTTC. Protein sequence: CASSRPGQGAETQYF.

CDR3 sequence (DNA): TGTGCCATCAGTGAACAGGGTCATAGCAATCAGCCCCAGCATTTT. The encoded protein is CAISEQGHSNQPQHF. The gene calls are TRBV10-3 and TRBJ1-5, with D tentatively TRBD1 (6 bases). There are 15 residues in the CDR3. V was trimmed by 3 bases and J by 0 bases, leaving 9 bases between them. Looked up from germline, CDR1 is ENHRY and CDR2 is SYGVKD.

This chain links TRBV7-2 with TRBJ2-7; possible D gene TRBD2, 6 bases. CDR1 and CDR2 (germline): SGHTA, FQGNSA. The CDR3 has 14 amino acids. Trimming shortened V by 5 bases and J by 2 bases, and 13 bases separated the two germline ends. The CDR3 loop is CASSKGLSTYEQYF. The CDR3 DNA is TGTGCCAGCAGCAAAGGACTATCCACCTACGAGCAGTACTTC.

As for this clone: Other DNA variants within this sample encode the same CDR3. The rearrangement uses TRBV28 and TRBJ1-1, with D hard to call. Trimming pared 5 bases from V and 4 bases from J, leaving 11 bases between. The CDR3 has 13 residues. Germline-derived CDR1 and CDR2 are MDHEN and SYDVKM. CDR3 amino acids: CASSVVVSTEAFF. The CDR3 DNA reads TGTGCCAGCAGTGTCGTGGTGAGCACTGAAGCTTTCTTT.

The V and J genes are TRBV11-1 and TRBJ2-3, with D possibly TRBD1 on 6 matching bases. Germline-derived CDR1 and CDR2 are SGHAT and FQDESV (reference sequence). The V and J ends lost 4 bases and 4 bases respectively, with 18 bases between them. This CDR3 has 16 amino acids. The CDR3 loop reads CASSSTKSRQADTQYF. In DNA, the CDR3 is TGTGCCAGCAGCTCAACAAAATCGAGACAGGCAGATACGCAGTATTTT.

The J gene is TRBJ2-7, the V gene TRBV5-5, with 8 bases identical to TRBD2. This CDR3 is built from 15 residues. The germline CDR1 and CDR2 sequences are SGHKS and YYEKEE (reference sequence). V was pared by 2 bases and J by 2 bases, with 6 bases of the junction left unmatched. The CDR3 sequence is CASSFPGGGTYEQYF. CDR3 sequence (DNA): TGTGCCAGCAGCTTCCCCGGGGGGGGTACCTACGAGCAGTACTTC.

The chain joins TRBV18 to TRBJ1-2, with 7 bases aligning to TRBD1. The V gene's germline CDR1 is KGHSH and CDR2 LQKENI. CDR3 size: 14 residues. Germline trimming cut 3 bases from V and 3 bases from J; bases unmatched to any gene: 4. DNA for the CDR3: TGTGCCAGCTCACCTGGGACAGCCGACTATGGCTACACCTTC. Its protein is CASSPGTADYGYTF.

The chain links TRBV28 to TRBJ1-3, with D hard to call. The CDR3 has 14 amino acids. Germline assignment: CDR1 MDHEN and CDR2 SYDVKM. The V end was cut by 7 bases, the J end by 8 bases, with 18 bases between. DNA of the CDR3: TGTGCCAGCACCCCTCAGTCTGTGGTCCACACCATATATTTT. Its protein is CASTPQSVVHTIYF.

This clone has just one count. The chain employs TRBV4-3 and TRBJ2-5; 7 nucleotides match TRBD2. Near its end, the DNA agrees better with TRBJ2-7, so the J call may be wrong. Germline V gene sequence: CDR1 LGHNA, CDR2 YSLEER. The CDR3 contains 13 residues. CDR3 residues: CASSPGTTYEQYF. The CDR3 nucleotides are TGCGCCAGCAGCCCCGGGACTACCTACGAGCAGTACTTC.

The chain combines TRBV15 with TRBJ2-7; D is perhaps TRBD1 (5 bases). V was shortened by 3 bases and J by 4 bases, with 13 bases between the two germline ends. The CDR3 has 14 amino acids. Germline V gives CDR1 LNHNV, CDR2 YYDKDF (reference sequence). CDR3 nucleotide sequence: TGTGCCACCAGCAGGGGTTCAGACAGATACGAGCAGTACTTC. Protein product: CATSRGSDRYEQYF.

This chain links TRBV18 with TRBJ1-2; the D is unclear. V was shortened by 0 bases and J by 0 bases, with 14 bases between the two germline ends. CDR1 is KGHSH, CDR2 LQKENI, per germline. The CDR3 has 17 residues. Here the CDR3 reads CASSPPRPTATNYGYTF. CDR3 nucleotide sequence: TGTGCCAGCTCACCACCGCGGCCGACTGCTACTAACTATGGCTACACCTTC.

This CDR3 reads CASSSDWGTGELFF. The CDR3, as DNA: TGTGCCAGCAGCTCAGATTGGGGCACCGGGGAGCTGTTTTTT. The chain recombines TRBV13 with TRBJ2-2; D not certain. From germline, CDR1 is PRHDT and CDR2 FYEKMQ (reference sequence). CDR3 length: 14 amino acids. Trimming left V 4 bases short and J 4 bases short, with 10 bases between.